This T cell receptor (beta chain) was captured in a study of T cell changes during pregnancy in multiple sclerosis. Only in-frame clones appear in the TCRdb table, and some are missing; sequencing was by immunoSEQ multiplex PCR. This table holds roughly 76,000 clones, about 93% found once. V lost 2 bases to trimming and J lost 4 bases; unmatched junction nucleotides: 6. Per the germline V gene, CDR1 is SEHNR and CDR2 is FQNEAQ (reference sequence). This CDR3 comprises 16 residues. This receptor was obtained from a female donor with multiple sclerosis, enrolled in a pregnancy study. The V call is TRBV7-9, the J call TRBJ2-1; 9 nucleotides align to TRBD1. Material: CD4+ T cells from peripheral blood mononuclear cells, obtained after pregnancy. This CDR3 reads CASSLNLQGAYNEQFF. The CDR3 nucleotides are TGTGCCAGCAGCTTAAATTTACAGGGGGCATACAATGAGCAGTTCTTC.